This T cell receptor beta chain was captured in a study of cytomegalovirus exposure and HLA in healthy donors. Findings and limits, study-wide: That first-cohort TCR clusters tended to co-occur in the 95 to 150 validation repertoires was found in a later analysis. Across donors, most TCRs were seen rarely, yet some public ones were widespread. In vitro, a few CMV-associated chains proved specific for CMV antigens.

From the approximately 120-subject validation cohort, which was separate from the roughly 710-subject first cohort, the donors were drawn. The V gene's germline CDR1 is LGHNA and CDR2 YSLEER. The CDR3 extends over 13 amino acids. Trimming cost V 0 bases and J 15 bases, with 15 bases left between them. Regarding this clone: What it binds is not known.

Sequencing was performed with immunoSEQ multiplex PCR; in TCRdb, only in-frame clones are kept and a portion is missing. Found here are more than 85,000 clones, approximately 88% of them singletons; the top ten hold almost 1.5%. The genes are TRBV4-3 and TRBJ2-1; maybe TRBD2 (6 bases). The sequenced sample consisted of PBMCs. This receptor was taken from a woman aged 25 to 39 in good health and CMV-seropositive. The CDR3 DNA is TGCGCCAGCAGCCAAGATCTGGAGGGTCGGCCGTTCTTC. It codes for CASSQDLEGRPFF.